Detailed here is one T cell receptor (beta chain). The data originate from a study of T cell changes during pregnancy in multiple sclerosis. V dropped 9 bases and J dropped 5 bases, with 16 bases sitting between them. The CDR3 consists of 13 residues. The germline V gene encodes CDR1 MDHEN and CDR2 SYDVKM. Sequencing was performed with immunoSEQ multiplex PCR; in TCRdb, only in-frame clones are kept and a portion is missing. The sample lists nearly 70,000 clones; about 90% were seen once. The chain joins TRBV28 to TRBJ2-5; tentative D call: TRBD1 (7 bases). The receptor comes from a female donor in good health, enrolled as a control in a pregnancy study. The sequences come from peripheral blood, collected in the second trimester of pregnancy. For the CDR3, the DNA is TGTGCCAGTAGGACAGGCGGGGTGGAGACCCAGTACTTC. Protein: CASRTGGVETQYF.